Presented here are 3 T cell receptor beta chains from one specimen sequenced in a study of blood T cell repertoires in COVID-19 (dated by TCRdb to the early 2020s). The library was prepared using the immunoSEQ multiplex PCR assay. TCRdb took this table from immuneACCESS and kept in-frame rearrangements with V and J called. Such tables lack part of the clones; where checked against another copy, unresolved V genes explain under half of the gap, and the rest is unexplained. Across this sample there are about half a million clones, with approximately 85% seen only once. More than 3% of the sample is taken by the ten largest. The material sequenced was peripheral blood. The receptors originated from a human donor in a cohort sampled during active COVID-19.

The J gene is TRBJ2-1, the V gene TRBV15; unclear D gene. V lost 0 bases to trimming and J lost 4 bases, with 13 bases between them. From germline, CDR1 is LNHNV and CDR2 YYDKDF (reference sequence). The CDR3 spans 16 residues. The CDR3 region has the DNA TGTGCCACCAGCAGAGATCTGGGCCCCGGATACAATGAGCAGTTCTTC. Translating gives CATSRDLGPGYNEQFF.

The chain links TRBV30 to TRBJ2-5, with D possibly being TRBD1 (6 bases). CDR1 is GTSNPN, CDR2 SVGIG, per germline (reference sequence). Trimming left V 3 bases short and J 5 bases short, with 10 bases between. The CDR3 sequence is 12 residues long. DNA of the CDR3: TGTGCCTGGAGATCTAGGGGGGAGACCCAGTACTTC. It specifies CAWRSRGETQYF.

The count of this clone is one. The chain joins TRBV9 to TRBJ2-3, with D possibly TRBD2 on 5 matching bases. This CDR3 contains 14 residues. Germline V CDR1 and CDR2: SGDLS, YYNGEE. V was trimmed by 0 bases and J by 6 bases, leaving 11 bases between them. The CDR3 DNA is TGTGCCAGCAGCGTAGTGCCTAGCTTGGATACGCAGTATTTT. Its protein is CASSVVPSLDTQYF.